The 30 T cell receptor beta chains in this list originate from one sample, sequenced in a study of cytomegalovirus exposure and HLA in healthy donors (dated by TCRdb to about 2017). The library was generated by the immunoSEQ multiplex PCR assay. Not all clones reach the TCRdb copy of this immuneACCESS table, which keeps in-frame sequences only. Checked studies attribute under half of the gap to unresolved V genes and leave the rest unexplained. The sample yields roughly 68,000 clones; around 95% were counted once. Clones ranked in the top ten supply 2% to 2.5% of the sample. Sequencing was carried out using PBMCs. The receptors derive from a man aged 18 to 29 in good health and CMV-seronegative.

V usage is TRBV19 and J usage is TRBJ2-1, with 9 bases lining up with TRBD2. The CDR3 contains 15 residues. Trimming took 6 bases from V and 2 from J; bases not matched to a gene: 5. Germline V gene sequence: CDR1 LNHDA, CDR2 SQIVND (reference sequence). The CDR3 DNA reads as TGTGCCAGTAGCCTAGCGGGATGGACCTACAATGAGCAGTTCTTC. Its translation is CASSLAGWTYNEQFF.

The count of this clone is one. V is TRBV9 and J is TRBJ1-2; D uncertain. Trimming stripped 1 base from V and 3 bases from J, with 10 bases between. Germline V gene lookup returns CDR1 SGDLS and CDR2 YYNGEE. CDR3 size: 14 residues. The CDR3 spells CASSVSPEYYGYTF. CDR3 DNA sequence: TGTGCCAGCAGCGTATCCCCGGAGTACTATGGCTACACCTTC.

This sequence joins TRBV7-6 and TRBJ1-6; 9 nucleotides agree with TRBD1. The germline V gene encodes CDR1 SGHVS and CDR2 FNYEAQ. The CDR3 is 13 residues long. J lost 9 bases, V lost 5 bases, and 2 bases had no gene match. The CDR3 region is CASSTTGGSPLHF. CDR3 nucleotide sequence: TGTGCCAGCAGCACGACAGGGGGTTCACCCCTCCACTTT.

The rearrangement links TRBV28 to TRBJ1-4; D unresolved. CDR1 is MDHEN, CDR2 SYDVKM, per germline. This CDR3 is 15 amino acids long. Deletions cut 5 bases from V and 3 bases from J, with 13 bases between. Here the CDR3 reads CASSPPELPNEKLFF. DNA of the CDR3: TGTGCCAGCAGTCCCCCGGAGTTACCTAATGAAAAACTGTTTTTT.

This chain links TRBV7-2 with TRBJ2-2; TRBD2 agrees at 9 bases. This CDR3 comprises 17 residues. Germline V gene data show CDR1 as SGHTA and CDR2 as FQGNSA. V was pared by 0 bases and J by 6 bases, with 8 bases of the junction left unmatched. The CDR3 bases are TGTGCCAGCAGCTTAGCGAGCGTAGCGGGAGCGGCCGGGGAGCTGTTTTTT. This sequence encodes CASSLASVAGAAGELFF.

The chain is built from TRBV6-6 and TRBJ2-7; 7 positions agree with TRBD1. The germline V gene has CDR1 MNHNY and CDR2 SVGAGI (reference sequence). CDR3 size: 14 residues. V shed 10 bases, J shed 2 bases, and the junction held 11 bases outside the gene matches. This CDR3 is CATASGTDAYEQYF. In DNA form, the CDR3 reads TGTGCCACCGCCTCCGGGACAGACGCCTACGAGCAGTACTTC.

The rearrangement joins TRBV27 to TRBJ1-4; 8 bases map to TRBD1. Trimming cost V 2 bases and J 11 bases; bases outside gene matches: 7. This CDR3 is built from 14 residues. Germline V lookup: CDR1 MNHEY, CDR2 SMNVEV (reference sequence). In DNA form, the CDR3 reads TGTGCCAGCAGTTTACAGGGGGCAGGGATCAAACTGTTTTTT. Its translation is CASSLQGAGIKLFF. The full variable domain, rest sourced from reference TRBV27 and TRBJ1-4, is EAQVTQNPRYLITVTGKKLTVTCSQNMNHEYMSWYRQDPGLGLRQIYYSMNVEVTDKGDVPEGYKVSRKEKRNFPLILESPSPNQTSLYFCASSLQGAGIKLFFGSGTQLSVL.

The rearrangement links TRBV6-5 to TRBJ1-1, with a possible D match to TRBD1 (6 bases). V was clipped by 6 bases and J by 5 bases, with 16 bases between them. This CDR3 spans 14 amino acids. Germline V gene data show CDR1 as MNHEY and CDR2 as SVGAGI. This CDR3 reads CASSAMGGRTEAFF. Here the CDR3 DNA reads TGTGCCAGCAGCGCGATGGGGGGGCGGACTGAAGCTTTCTTT.

The chain is built from TRBV7-2 and TRBJ1-2; D remains unclear. The CDR3 contains 17 residues. V was shortened by 6 bases and J by 3 bases, with 23 bases between the two germline ends. Germline CDR1 SGHTA, CDR2 FQGNSA. In DNA form, the CDR3 reads TGTGCCAGCAGTCGAGAGCGGCAGACTCCCCGGCACTATGGCTACACCTTC. Amino acid sequence: CASSRERQTPRHYGYTF. Complete variable domain (other parts from reference TRBV7-2 and TRBJ1-2): GAGVSQSPSNKVTEKGKDVELRCDPISGHTALYWYRQSLGQGLEFLIYFQGNSAPDKSGLPSDRFSAERTGGSVSTLTIQRTQQEDSAVYLCASSRERQTPRHYGYTFGSGTRLTVV.

The chain uses TRBV9 and TRBJ1-5; TRBD1 agrees at 7 bases. The CDR3 contains 15 residues. The junction had 7 bases not matched to a gene; V was cut back by 0 bases and J by 7 bases. The germline gives CDR1 SGDLS, CDR2 YYNGEE. The CDR3 DNA reads TGTGCCAGCAGCGTAGGAGGACAGGAGGGGCAGCCCCAGCATTTT. Its protein product is CASSVGGQEGQPQHF.

V is TRBV6-1 and J is TRBJ1-1; the D is unclear. Per the germline V gene, CDR1 is MNHNS and CDR2 is SASEGT. The V and J ends lost 7 bases and 0 bases respectively, with 6 bases between them. The CDR3 has 12 amino acids. The CDR3 nucleotides read TGTGCCAGCACTTACATGAACACTGAAGCTTTCTTT. Amino acids: CASTYMNTEAFF.

J is TRBJ1-3 and V is TRBV18; no reliable D call. The CDR3 has 17 amino acids. The V and J ends lost 3 bases and 4 bases respectively, with 19 bases between them. Germline CDR1 is KGHSH and CDR2 is LQKENI. The CDR3 DNA reads TGTGCCAGCTCACCTCAGGCAACGGAACAGTCCGGAAACACCATATATTTT. Translated: CASSPQATEQSGNTIYF.

This rearrangement joins TRBV6-1 to TRBJ1-6; the D gene is possibly TRBD1 (6 bases). V lost 6 bases and J 6 bases, leaving 9 bases between the germline ends. The CDR3 consists of 13 residues. Germline assignment: CDR1 MNHNS and CDR2 SASEGT. The CDR3 loop is CASRTRGNSPLHF. The CDR3 region has the DNA TGTGCCAGCAGAACCAGGGGTAATTCACCCCTCCACTTT.

This sequence joins TRBV5-1 and TRBJ1-2; maybe TRBD1 (5 bases). CDR1 is SGHRS, CDR2 YFSETQ, per germline. Trimming removed 8 bases from V and 4 bases from J, with 15 bases in between. The CDR3 length is 13 residues. The CDR3 DNA is TGCGCCAGTTCGCGGGGGAAAGGCTATGGCTACACCTTC. Protein product: CASSRGKGYGYTF.

The genes are TRBV19 and TRBJ2-1; 7 bases are shared with TRBD2. With V trimmed by 8 bases and J by 4 bases, 5 bases remained unmatched. Germline V CDR1 and CDR2: LNHDA, SQIVND (reference sequence). The CDR3 is made up of 13 amino acids. This CDR3 is CASDPGGYNEQFF. CDR3 coding DNA: TGTGCCAGTGACCCCGGGGGGTACAATGAGCAGTTCTTC.

V gene TRBV10-3 combines with J gene TRBJ2-7; D is possibly TRBD2 (5 bases). This CDR3 is 12 amino acids long. Trimming pared 3 bases from V and 4 bases from J, leaving 7 bases between. In germline, CDR1 is ENHRY, CDR2 SYGVKD. This CDR3 reads CAISDQRYEQYF. In DNA, the CDR3 is TGTGCCATCAGTGATCAGCGGTACGAGCAGTACTTC.

The chain has TRBV18 and TRBJ1-1; a weak D match, TRBD1 (6 bases). This CDR3 has 14 amino acids. The germline V gene has CDR1 KGHSH and CDR2 LQKENI. V was cut by 0 bases and J by 1 base, with 6 bases left in between. CDR3 protein: CASSPPGGNTEAFF. CDR3 sequence (DNA): TGTGCCAGCTCACCACCAGGGGGGAACACTGAAGCTTTCTTT.

The rearrangement joins TRBV7-9 to TRBJ1-1; D is possibly TRBD1 (5 bases). CDR3 size: 16 residues. Germline CDR1 and CDR2: SEHNR and FQNEAQ (reference sequence). V shed 5 bases and J shed 0 bases, with 16 bases lying between them. This CDR3 is CASSPRGGEMNTEAFF. Written as DNA, the CDR3 is TGTGCCAGCAGCCCCCGTGGGGGGGAAATGAACACTGAAGCTTTCTTT.

This chain uses TRBV29-1 with TRBJ1-2; D is unclear. V was trimmed by 4 bases and J by 5 bases, leaving 8 bases between them. Germline V CDR1 and CDR2: SQVTM, ANQGSEA. The CDR3 length is 11 residues. This CDR3 is CSVVGDYGYTF. The CDR3 DNA follows: TGCAGCGTTGTCGGGGATTATGGCTACACCTTC.

The rearrangement joins TRBV18 to TRBJ2-1; 10 nucleotides agree with TRBD1. CDR3 size: 13 residues. CDR1 and CDR2 (germline): KGHSH, LQKENI. With 4 bases clipped from V and 8 bases from J, the junction kept 2 bases outside the gene matches. Written as DNA, the CDR3 is TGTGCCAGCTCACGGGACAGGGGCTATGAGCAGTTCTTC. It translates to CASSRDRGYEQFF.

The chain links TRBV2 to TRBJ1-2; 8 bases match TRBD1. The CDR3 is 14 amino acids. CDR1 and CDR2 from the germline V gene are SNHLY and FYNNEI. The J segment lost 5 bases and the V segment lost 6 bases, leaving 8 bases of the junction unmatched. The CDR3 nucleotides are TGTGCCAGCAGCCACGGACAGGGTAAATATGGCTACACCTTC. Its protein product is CASSHGQGKYGYTF.

The V call is TRBV18, the J call TRBJ2-7; 7 bases are a match to TRBD1. V dropped 3 bases and J dropped 5; count of bases not matched to a gene: 7. This CDR3 has 14 residues. Germline V CDR1 and CDR2: KGHSH, LQKENI. CDR3 residues: CASSPIDRAHEQYF. The CDR3, as DNA: TGTGCCAGCTCACCCATTGACAGGGCCCACGAGCAGTACTTC.

This clone was recorded once. The chain links TRBV5-4 to TRBJ1-2; 8 nucleotides match TRBD1. Germline V gives CDR1 SGHNT, CDR2 YYREEE (reference sequence). V lost 5 bases, J lost 4 bases, and 4 bases stayed unmatched. CDR3 length equals 13 residues. The CDR3 coding sequence is TGTGCCAGCAGTCGGACAGGGACCTATGGCTACACCTTC. It specifies CASSRTGTYGYTF.

The V gene is TRBV19, the J gene TRBJ2-5; the match to TRBD1 covers 7 bases. Per germline, CDR1 LNHDA and CDR2 SQIVND (reference sequence). The V and J ends lost 5 bases and 2 bases, in that order; junction bases with no gene match: 8. CDR3 length: 15 amino acids. The CDR3: CASSSSGTEQETQYF. The CDR3 DNA reads TGTGCCAGTAGTTCCTCCGGGACAGAACAAGAGACCCAGTACTTC.

J is TRBJ2-4 and V is TRBV19, with 7 bases fitting TRBD1. Trimming cost V 1 base and J 9 bases; bases outside gene matches: 9. The V gene's germline CDR1 is LNHDA and CDR2 SQIVND (reference sequence). There are 15 residues in the CDR3. The CDR3 DNA follows: TGTGCCAGTAGTATAGTGGGGGAAAGGGGGCTCATTCAGTACTTC. It codes for CASSIVGERGLIQYF.

The rearrangement joins TRBV15 to TRBJ2-1; TRBD2 aligns across 11 bases. CDR3 length: 19 amino acids. Germline values: CDR1 LNHNV, CDR2 YYDKDF (reference sequence). Losses at the gene ends were 0 bases for V and 3 bases for J; bases not matched to a gene: 10. The CDR3 reads CATSRDPLAGGLGYNEQFF. The CDR3 nucleotides read TGTGCCACCAGCAGAGATCCGCTAGCGGGAGGATTGGGCTACAATGAGCAGTTCTTC.

J is TRBJ2-7 and V is TRBV6-5; no clear D gene. Looked up from germline, CDR1 is MNHEY and CDR2 is SVGAGI. The CDR3 runs to 16 residues. Trimming pared 2 bases from V and 0 bases from J, leaving 14 bases between. The CDR3 sequence: CASSYADTLSSYEQYF. As DNA, the CDR3 is TGTGCCAGCAGTTACGCAGACACGCTAAGCTCCTACGAGCAGTACTTC.

The CDR3 loop is CAISDPGRQGGEKLFF. Here the CDR3 DNA reads TGTGCCATCAGTGATCCGGGGAGGCAGGGAGGTGAAAAACTGTTTTTT. The V gene is TRBV10-3, the J gene TRBJ1-4; a possible D gene is TRBD1 (5 bases). The CDR3 is 16 amino acids. Germline CDR1 is ENHRY and CDR2 is SYGVKD. Trimming took 3 bases from V and 7 from J, leaving 18 bases between them.

The chain combines TRBV6-6 with TRBJ2-1; D gene unclear. Trimming cost V 0 bases and J 4 bases, with 4 bases left between them. CDR1 and CDR2 (germline): MNHNY, SVGAGI (reference sequence). The CDR3 totals 13 residues. In DNA, the CDR3 is TGTGCCAGCAGTTACTCCTCGTACAATGAGCAGTTCTTC. Encoded protein: CASSYSSYNEQFF.

V is TRBV9 and J is TRBJ1-2, with D perhaps matching TRBD1 (6 bases). The CDR3 extends over 16 amino acids. Germline-derived CDR1 and CDR2 are SGDLS and YYNGEE. The ends were cut back, 3 bases at V and 0 bases at J, with 15 bases in the middle. The CDR3 loop is CASSADQGGANYGYTF. The CDR3 DNA is TGTGCCAGCAGCGCAGACCAAGGGGGAGCTAACTATGGCTACACCTTC.